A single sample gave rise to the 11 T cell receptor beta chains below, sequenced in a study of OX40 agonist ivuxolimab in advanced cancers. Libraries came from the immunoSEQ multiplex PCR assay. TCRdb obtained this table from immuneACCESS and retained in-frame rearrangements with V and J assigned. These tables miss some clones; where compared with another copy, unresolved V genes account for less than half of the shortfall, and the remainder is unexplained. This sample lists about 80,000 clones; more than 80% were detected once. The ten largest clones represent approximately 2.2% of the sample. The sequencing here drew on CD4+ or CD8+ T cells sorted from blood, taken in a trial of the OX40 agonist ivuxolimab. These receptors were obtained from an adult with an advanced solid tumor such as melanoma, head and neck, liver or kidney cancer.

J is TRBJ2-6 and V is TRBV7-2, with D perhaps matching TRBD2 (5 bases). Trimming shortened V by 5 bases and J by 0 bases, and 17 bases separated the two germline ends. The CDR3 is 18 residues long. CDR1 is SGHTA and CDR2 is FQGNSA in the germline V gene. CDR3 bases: TGTGCCAGCAGCCTGCGGGCTCAAGGAAGCTCTGGGGCCAACGTCCTGACTTTC. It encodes CASSLRAQGSSGANVLTF. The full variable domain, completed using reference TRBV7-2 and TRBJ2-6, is GAGVSQSPSNKVTEKGKDVELRCDPISGHTALYWYRQSLGQGLEFLIYFQGNSAPDKSGLPSDRFSAERTGGSVSTLTIQRTQQEDSAVYLCASSLRAQGSSGANVLTFGAGSRLTVL.

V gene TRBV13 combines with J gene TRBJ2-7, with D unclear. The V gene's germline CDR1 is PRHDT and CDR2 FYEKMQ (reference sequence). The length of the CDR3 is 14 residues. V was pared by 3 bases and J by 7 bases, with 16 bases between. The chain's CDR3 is CASSFRGPAGEQYF. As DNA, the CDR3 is TGTGCCAGCAGCTTCAGAGGTCCAGCCGGGGAGCAGTACTTC.

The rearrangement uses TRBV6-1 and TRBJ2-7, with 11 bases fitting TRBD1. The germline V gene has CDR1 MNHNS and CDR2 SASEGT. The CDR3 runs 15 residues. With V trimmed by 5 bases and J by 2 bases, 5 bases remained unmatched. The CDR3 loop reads CASSPRTGGTYEQYF. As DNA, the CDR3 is TGTGCCAGCAGTCCACGGACAGGGGGCACCTACGAGCAGTACTTC.

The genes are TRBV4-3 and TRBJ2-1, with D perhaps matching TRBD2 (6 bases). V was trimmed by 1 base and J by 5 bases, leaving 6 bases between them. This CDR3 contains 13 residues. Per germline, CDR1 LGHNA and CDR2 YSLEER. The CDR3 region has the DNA TGCGCCAGCAGCCAAGCGGGGGACAATGAGCAGTTCTTC. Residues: CASSQAGDNEQFF.

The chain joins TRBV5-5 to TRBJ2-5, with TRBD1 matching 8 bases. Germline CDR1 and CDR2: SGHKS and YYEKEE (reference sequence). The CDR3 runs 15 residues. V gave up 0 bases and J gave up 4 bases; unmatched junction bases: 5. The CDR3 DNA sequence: TGTGCCAGCAGCTTGGACGGACAGGGACGAGAGACCCAGTACTTC. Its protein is CASSLDGQGRETQYF.

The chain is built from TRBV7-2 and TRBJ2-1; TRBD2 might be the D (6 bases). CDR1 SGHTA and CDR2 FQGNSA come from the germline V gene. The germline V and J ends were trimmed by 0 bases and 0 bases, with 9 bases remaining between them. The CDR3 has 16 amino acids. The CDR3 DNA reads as TGTGCCAGCAGCTTAGCTAGCGGCCACTCCTACAATGAGCAGTTCTTC. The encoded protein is CASSLASGHSYNEQFF.

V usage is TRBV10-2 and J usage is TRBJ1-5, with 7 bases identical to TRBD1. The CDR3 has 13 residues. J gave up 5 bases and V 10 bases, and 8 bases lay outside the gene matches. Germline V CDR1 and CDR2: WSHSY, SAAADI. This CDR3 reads CATRDSLYQPQHF. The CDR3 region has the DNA TGCGCCACCCGGGACAGTTTGTATCAGCCCCAGCATTTT.

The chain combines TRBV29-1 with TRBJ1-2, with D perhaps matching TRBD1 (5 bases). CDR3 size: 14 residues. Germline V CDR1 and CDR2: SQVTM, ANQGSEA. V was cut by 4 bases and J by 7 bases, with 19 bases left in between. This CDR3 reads CSVATRGELRGYTF. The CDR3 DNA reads TGCAGCGTTGCGACTAGGGGAGAGTTACGTGGCTACACCTTC.

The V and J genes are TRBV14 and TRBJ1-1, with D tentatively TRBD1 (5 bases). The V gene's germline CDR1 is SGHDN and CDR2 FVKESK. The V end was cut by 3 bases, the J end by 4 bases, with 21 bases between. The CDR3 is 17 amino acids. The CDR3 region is CASSHGLGRGGGTEAFF. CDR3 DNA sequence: TGTGCCAGCAGCCACGGATTGGGGCGGGGTGGCGGCACTGAAGCTTTCTTT.

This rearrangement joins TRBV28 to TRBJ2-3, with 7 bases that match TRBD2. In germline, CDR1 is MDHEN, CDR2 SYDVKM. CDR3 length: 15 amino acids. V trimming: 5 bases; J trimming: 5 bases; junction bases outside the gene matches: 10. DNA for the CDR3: TGTGCCAGCAGTAAAGGGGCTGGGAGGGAAGATACGCAGTATTTT. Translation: CASSKGAGREDTQYF.

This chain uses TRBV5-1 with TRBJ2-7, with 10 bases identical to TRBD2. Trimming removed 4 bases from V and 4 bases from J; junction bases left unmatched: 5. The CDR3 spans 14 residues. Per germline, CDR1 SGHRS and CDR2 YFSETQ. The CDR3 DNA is TGCGCCAGCAGCATCACTAGCGGGGCTTACGAGCAGTACTTC. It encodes CASSITSGAYEQYF.